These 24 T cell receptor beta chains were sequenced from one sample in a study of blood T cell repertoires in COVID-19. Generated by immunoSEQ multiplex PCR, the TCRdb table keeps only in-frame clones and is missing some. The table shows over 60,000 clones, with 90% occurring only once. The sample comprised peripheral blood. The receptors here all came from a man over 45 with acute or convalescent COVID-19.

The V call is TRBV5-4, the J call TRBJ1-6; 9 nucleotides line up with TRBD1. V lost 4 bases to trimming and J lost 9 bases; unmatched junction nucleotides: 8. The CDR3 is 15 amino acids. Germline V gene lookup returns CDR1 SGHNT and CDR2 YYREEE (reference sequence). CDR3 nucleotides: TGTGCCAGCAGCACACCGGGACAGGGTACTTCACCCCTCCACTTT. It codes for CASSTPGQGTSPLHF.

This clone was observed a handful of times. The CDR3 DNA follows: TGCAGCGTTGTGGGGACTAGCGGGAGTCCCGGCACCGGGGAGCTGTTTTTT. It encodes CSVVGTSGSPGTGELFF. The chain recombines TRBV29-1 with TRBJ2-2, with TRBD2 identical over 14 bases. The CDR3 is 17 amino acids. V dropped 4 bases and J dropped 4; count of bases not matched to a gene: 8. CDR1 is SQVTM and CDR2 is ANQGSEA in the germline V gene.

The CDR3 reads CASSPGRGTYQPQHF. CDR3 nucleotides: TGTGCCAGCAGCCCGGGTCGGGGAACTTATCAGCCCCAGCATTTT. This chain joins TRBV11-2 and TRBJ1-5, with unresolved D. The germline gives CDR1 SGHAT, CDR2 FQNNGV. CDR3 size: 15 residues. Trimming pared 5 bases from V and 5 bases from J, leaving 16 bases between. Full variable domain (missing parts from reference TRBV11-2 and TRBJ1-5): EAGVAQSPRYKIIEKRQSVAFWCNPISGHATLYWYQQILGQGPKLLIQFQNNGVVDDSQLPKDRFSAERLKGVDSTLKIQPAKLEDSAVYLCASSPGRGTYQPQHFGDGTRLSIL.

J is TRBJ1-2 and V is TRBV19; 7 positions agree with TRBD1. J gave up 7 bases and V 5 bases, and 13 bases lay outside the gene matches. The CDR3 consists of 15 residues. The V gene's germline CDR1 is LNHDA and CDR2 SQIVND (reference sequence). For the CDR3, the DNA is TGTGCCAGTAGTGTCGACAGGGAGAAACGCTTTGGCTACACCTTC. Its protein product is CASSVDREKRFGYTF.

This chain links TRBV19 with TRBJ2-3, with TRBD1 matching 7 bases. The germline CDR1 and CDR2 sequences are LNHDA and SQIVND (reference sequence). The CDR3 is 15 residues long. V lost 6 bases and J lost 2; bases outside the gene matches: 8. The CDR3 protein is CASSLGQASTDTQYF. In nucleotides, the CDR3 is TGTGCCAGTAGCCTCGGACAGGCTTCCACAGATACGCAGTATTTT.

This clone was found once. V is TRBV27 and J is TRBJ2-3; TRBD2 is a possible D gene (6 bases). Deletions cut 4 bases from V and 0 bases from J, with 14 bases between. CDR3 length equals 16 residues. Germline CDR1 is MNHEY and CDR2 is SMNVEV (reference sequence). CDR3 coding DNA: TGTGCCAGCAGTTCCATAACGGGGGTTAGCACAGATACGCAGTATTTT. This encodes CASSSITGVSTDTQYF.

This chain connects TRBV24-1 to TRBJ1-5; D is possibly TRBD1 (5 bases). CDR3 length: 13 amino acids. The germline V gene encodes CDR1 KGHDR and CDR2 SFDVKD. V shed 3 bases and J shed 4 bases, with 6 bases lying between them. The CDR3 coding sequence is TGTGCCACCAGTGATGGGGGGAATCAGCCCCAGCATTTT. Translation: CATSDGGNQPQHF.

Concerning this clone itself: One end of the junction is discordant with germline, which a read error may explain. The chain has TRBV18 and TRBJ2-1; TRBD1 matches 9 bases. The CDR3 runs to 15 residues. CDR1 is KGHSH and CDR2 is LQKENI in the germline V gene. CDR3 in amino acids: CASSPGQGFYDEQFF. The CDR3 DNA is TGTGCCAGCTCTCCGGGACAGGGTTTCTACGATGAGCAGTTCTTC.

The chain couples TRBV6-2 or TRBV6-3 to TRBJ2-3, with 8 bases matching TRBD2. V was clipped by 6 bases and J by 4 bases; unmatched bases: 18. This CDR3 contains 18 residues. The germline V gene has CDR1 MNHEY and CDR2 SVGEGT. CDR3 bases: TGTGCCAGCAGCCCACAGCCCCGATTACGGGAGGGGTCAGATACGCAGTATTTT. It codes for CASSPQPRLREGSDTQYF.

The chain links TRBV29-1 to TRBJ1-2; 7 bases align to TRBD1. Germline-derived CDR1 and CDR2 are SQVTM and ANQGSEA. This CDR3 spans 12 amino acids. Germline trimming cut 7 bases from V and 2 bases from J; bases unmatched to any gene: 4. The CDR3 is CSAVTGNYGYTF. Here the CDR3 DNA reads TGCAGCGCCGTGACAGGGAACTATGGCTACACCTTC.

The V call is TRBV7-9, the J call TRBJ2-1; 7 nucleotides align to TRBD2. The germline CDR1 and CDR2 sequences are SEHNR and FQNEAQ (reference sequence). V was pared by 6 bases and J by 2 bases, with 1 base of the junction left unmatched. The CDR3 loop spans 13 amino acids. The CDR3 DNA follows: TGTGCCAGCAGTGCGGGAGCCTACAATGAGCAGTTCTTC. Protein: CASSAGAYNEQFF.

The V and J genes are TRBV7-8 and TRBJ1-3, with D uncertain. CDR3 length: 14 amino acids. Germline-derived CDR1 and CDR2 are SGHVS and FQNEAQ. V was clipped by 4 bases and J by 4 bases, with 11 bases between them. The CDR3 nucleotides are TGTGCCAGCAGCTCACTGATTCCAGGAAACACCATATATTTT. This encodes CASSSLIPGNTIYF.

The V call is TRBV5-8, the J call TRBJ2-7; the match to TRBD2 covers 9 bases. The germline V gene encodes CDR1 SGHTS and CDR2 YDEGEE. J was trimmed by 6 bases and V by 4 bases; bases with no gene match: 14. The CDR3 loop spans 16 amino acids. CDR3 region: CASSVRGAGGGGEQYF. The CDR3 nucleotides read TGTGCCAGCAGCGTTCGGGGGGCGGGGGGGGGCGGCGAGCAGTACTTC.

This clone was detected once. This CDR3 reads CATNNPKASGSQETQYF. The DNA for the CDR3 is TGTGCGACAAATAATCCAAAGGCTAGCGGGAGTCAAGAGACCCAGTACTTC. The V call is TRBV19, the J call TRBJ2-5, with 10 bases identical to TRBD2. The CDR3 is 17 amino acids. CDR1 is LNHDA, CDR2 SQIVND, per germline (reference sequence).

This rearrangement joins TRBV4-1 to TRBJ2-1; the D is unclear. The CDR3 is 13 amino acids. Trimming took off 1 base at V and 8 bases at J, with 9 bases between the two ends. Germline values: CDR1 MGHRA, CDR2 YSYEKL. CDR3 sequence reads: CASSQAPPDEQFF. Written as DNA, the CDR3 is TGCGCCAGCAGCCAAGCGCCCCCGGATGAGCAGTTCTTC.

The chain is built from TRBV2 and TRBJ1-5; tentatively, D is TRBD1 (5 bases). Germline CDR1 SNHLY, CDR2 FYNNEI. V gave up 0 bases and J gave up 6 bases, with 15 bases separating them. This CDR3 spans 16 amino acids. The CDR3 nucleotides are TGTGCCAGCAGTGAAGCTGGGGGGGGATGGGGTCAGCCCCAGCATTTT. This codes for CASSEAGGGWGQPQHF.

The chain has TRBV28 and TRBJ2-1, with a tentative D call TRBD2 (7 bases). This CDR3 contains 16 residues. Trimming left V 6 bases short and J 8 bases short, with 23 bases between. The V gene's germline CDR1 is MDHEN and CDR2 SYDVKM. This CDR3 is CASSPKGGAGYYEQFF. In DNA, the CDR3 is TGTGCCAGCAGCCCAAAAGGGGGGGCGGGATATTATGAGCAGTTCTTC.

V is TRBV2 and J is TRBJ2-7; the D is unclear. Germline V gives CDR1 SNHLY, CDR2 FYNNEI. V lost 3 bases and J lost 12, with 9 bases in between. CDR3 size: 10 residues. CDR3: CASSESRLYF. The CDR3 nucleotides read TGTGCCAGCAGTGAGTCCCGACTGTACTTC.

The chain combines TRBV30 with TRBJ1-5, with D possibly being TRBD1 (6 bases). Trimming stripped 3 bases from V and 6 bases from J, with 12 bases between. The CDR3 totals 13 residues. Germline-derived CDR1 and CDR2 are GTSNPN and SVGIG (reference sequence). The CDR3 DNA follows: TGTGCCTGGAGCAGGGAAGGGGGTCAGCCCCAGCATTTT. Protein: CAWSREGGQPQHF. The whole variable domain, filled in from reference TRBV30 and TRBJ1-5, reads SQTIHQWPATLVQPVGSPLSLECTVEGTSNPNLYWYRQAAGRGLQLLFYSVGIGQISSEVPQNLSASRPQDRQFILSSKKLLLSDSGFYLCAWSREGGQPQHFGDGTRLSIL.

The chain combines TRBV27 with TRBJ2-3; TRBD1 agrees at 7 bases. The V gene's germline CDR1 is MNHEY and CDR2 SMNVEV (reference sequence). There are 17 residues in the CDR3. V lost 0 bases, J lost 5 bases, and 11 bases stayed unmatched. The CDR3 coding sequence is TGTGCCAGCAGTTTATCCGCGACAGGGTCCGAGGGAGATACGCAGTATTTT. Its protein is CASSLSATGSEGDTQYF.

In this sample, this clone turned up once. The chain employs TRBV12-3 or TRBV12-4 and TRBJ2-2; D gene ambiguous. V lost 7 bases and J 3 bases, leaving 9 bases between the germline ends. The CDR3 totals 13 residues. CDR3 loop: CASTPTHTGELFF. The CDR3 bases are TGTGCCAGCACCCCGACACACACCGGGGAGCTGTTTTTT.

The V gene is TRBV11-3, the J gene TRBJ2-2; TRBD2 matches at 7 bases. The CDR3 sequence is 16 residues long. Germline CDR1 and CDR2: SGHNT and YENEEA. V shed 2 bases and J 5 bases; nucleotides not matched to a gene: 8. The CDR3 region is CASSLNGGEGTGELFF. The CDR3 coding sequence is TGTGCCAGCAGCTTAAACGGCGGGGAGGGGACCGGGGAGCTGTTTTTT.

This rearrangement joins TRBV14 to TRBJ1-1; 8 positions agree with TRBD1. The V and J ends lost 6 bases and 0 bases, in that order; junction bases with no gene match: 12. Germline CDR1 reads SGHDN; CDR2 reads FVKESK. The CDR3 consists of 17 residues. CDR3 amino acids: CASSSRGLVPMNTEAFF. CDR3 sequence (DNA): TGTGCCAGCAGTAGCAGGGGGCTTGTCCCTATGAACACTGAAGCTTTCTTT.

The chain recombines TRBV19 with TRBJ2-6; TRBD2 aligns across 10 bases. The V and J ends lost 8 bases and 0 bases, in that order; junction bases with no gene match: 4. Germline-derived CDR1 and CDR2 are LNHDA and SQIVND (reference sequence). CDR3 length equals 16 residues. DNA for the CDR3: TGTGCCAGTGCGAGCGGGAGGGCCTCTGGGGCCAACGTCCTGACTTTC. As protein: CASASGRASGANVLTF.